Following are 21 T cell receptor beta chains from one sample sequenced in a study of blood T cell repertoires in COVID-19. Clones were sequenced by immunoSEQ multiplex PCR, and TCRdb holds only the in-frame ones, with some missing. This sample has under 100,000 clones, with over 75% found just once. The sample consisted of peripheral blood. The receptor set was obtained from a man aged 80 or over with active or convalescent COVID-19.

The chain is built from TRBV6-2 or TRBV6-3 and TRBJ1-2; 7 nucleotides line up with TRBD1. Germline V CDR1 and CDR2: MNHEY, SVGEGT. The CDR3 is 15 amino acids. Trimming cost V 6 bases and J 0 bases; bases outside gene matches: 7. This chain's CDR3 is CASSQNRGANYGYTF. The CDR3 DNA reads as TGTGCCAGCAGCCAAAACAGGGGAGCTAACTATGGCTACACCTTC.

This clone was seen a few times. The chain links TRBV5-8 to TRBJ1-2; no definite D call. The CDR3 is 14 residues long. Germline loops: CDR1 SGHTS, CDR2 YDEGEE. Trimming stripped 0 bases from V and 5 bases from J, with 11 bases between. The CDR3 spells CASSLGKGGYGYTF. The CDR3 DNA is TGTGCCAGCAGCTTGGGGAAGGGAGGGTATGGCTACACCTTC.

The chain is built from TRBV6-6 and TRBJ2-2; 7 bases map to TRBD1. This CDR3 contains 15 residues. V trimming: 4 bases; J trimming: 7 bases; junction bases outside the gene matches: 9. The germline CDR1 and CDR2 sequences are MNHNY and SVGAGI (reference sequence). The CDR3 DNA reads TGTGCCAGCAGTTCCGACGACAGGGCTGGCGGGGAGCTGTTTTTT. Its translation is CASSSDDRAGGELFF.

The CDR3 region is CASSKESRDSGNTIYF. CDR3 coding DNA: TGTGCCAGCAGCAAAGAGAGCAGGGACTCTGGAAACACCATATATTTT. This rearrangement joins TRBV21-1 to TRBJ1-3; TRBD1, the table's D call, was not compared with the DNA. TRBV21-1 is designated a pseudogene. This CDR3 has 16 residues.

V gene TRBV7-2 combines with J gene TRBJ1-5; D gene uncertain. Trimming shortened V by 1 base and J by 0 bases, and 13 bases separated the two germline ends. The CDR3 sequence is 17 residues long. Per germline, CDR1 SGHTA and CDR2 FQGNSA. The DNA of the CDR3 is TGTGCCAGCAGCTTAGAAGTGGAGGACCATAGCAATCAGCCCCAGCATTTT. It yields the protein CASSLEVEDHSNQPQHF.

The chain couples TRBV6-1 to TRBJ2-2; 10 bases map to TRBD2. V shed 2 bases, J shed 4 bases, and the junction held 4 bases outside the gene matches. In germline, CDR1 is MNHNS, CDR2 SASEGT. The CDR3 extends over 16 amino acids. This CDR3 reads CASSEPGLATTGELFF. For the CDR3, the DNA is TGTGCCAGCAGTGAACCGGGACTAGCGACCACCGGGGAGCTGTTTTTT.

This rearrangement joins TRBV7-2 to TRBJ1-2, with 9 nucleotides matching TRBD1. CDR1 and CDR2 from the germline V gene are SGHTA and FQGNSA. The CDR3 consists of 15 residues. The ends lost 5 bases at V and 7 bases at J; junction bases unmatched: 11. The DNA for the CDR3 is TGTGCCAGCAGCCCGCAAACCGGGACAGGGAGTGGCTACACCTTC. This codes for CASSPQTGTGSGYTF.

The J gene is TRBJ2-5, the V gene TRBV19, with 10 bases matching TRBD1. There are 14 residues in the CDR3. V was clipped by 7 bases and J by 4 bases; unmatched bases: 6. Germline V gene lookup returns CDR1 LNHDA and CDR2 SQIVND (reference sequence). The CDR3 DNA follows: TGTGCCAGTAAGAGACAGGGGGCAGGAGAGACCCAGTACTTC. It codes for CASKRQGAGETQYF. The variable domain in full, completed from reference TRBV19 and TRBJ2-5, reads DGGITQSPKYLFRKEGQNVTLSCEQNLNHDAMYWYRQDPGQGLRLIYYSQIVNDFQKGDIAEGYSVSREKKESFPLTVTSAQKNPTAFYLCASKRQGAGETQYFGPGTRLLVL.

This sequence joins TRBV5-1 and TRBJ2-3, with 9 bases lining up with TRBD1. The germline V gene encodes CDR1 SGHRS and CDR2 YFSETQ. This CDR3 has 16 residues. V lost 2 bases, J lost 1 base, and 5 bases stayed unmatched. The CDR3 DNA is TGCGCCAGCAGCTTAACGACAGGGGGAGGCACAGATACGCAGTATTTT. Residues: CASSLTTGGGTDTQYF.

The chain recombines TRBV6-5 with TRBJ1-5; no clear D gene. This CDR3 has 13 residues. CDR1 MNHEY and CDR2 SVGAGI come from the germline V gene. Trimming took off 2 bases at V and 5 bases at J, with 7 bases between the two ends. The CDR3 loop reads CASSYRLDQPQHF. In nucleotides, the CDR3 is TGTGCCAGCAGTTACCGTCTTGATCAGCCCCAGCATTTT.

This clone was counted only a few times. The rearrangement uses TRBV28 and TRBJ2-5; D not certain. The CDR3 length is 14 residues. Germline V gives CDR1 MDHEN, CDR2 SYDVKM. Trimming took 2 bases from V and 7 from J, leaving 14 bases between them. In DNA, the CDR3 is TGTGCCAGCAGTTTAGGCCAGGCCGTGGGGACCCAGTACTTC. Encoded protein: CASSLGQAVGTQYF.

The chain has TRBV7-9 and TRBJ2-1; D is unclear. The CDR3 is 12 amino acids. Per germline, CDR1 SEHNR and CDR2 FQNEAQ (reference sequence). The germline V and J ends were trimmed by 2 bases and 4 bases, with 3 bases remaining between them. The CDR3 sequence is CASSLIYNEQFF. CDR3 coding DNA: TGTGCCAGCAGCTTAATATACAATGAGCAGTTCTTC.

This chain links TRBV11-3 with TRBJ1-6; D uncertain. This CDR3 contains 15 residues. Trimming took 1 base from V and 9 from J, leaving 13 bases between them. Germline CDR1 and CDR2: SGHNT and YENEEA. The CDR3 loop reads CASSLGTARGSPLHF. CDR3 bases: TGTGCCAGCAGCTTAGGGACGGCACGGGGTTCACCCCTCCACTTT.

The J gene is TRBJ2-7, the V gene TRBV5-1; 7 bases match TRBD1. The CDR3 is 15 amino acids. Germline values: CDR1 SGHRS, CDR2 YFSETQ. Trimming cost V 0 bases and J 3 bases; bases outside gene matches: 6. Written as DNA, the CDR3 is TGCGCCAGCAGCTTGGAGACAGGGAGATTCTACGAGCAGTACTTC. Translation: CASSLETGRFYEQYF.

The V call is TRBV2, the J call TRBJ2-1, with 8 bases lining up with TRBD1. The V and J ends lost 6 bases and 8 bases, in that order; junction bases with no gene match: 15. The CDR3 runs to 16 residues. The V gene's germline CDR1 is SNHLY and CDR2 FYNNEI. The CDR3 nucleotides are TGTGCCAGCAGCTCCCCGGCACAGGGGGTTCTTGATGAGCAGTTCTTC. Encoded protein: CASSSPAQGVLDEQFF.

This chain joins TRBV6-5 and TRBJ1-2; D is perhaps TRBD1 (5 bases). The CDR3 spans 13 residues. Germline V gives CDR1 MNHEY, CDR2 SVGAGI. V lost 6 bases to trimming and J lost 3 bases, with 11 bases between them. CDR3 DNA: TGTGCCAGCAGGATCACAGGATACTATGGCTACACCTTC. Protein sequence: CASRITGYYGYTF.

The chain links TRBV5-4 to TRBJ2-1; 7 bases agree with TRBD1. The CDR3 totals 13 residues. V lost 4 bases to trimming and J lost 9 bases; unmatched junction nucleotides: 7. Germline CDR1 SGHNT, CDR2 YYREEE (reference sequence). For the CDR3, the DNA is TGTGCCAGCAGCCTGCCAGGGGGAAGTGAGCAGTTCTTC. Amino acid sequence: CASSLPGGSEQFF.

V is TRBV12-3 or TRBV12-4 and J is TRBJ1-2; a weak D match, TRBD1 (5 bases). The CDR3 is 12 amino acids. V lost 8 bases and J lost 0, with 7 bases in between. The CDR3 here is CASGASNYGYTF. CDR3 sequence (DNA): TGTGCCAGCGGGGCGTCTAACTATGGCTACACCTTC.

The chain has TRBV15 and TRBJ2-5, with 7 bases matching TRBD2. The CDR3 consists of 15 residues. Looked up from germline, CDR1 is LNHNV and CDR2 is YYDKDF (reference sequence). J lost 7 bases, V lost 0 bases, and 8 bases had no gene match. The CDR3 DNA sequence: TGTGCCACCAGCAGAGATTGGGGGGGTGAATCGACCCAGTACTTC. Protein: CATSRDWGGESTQYF.

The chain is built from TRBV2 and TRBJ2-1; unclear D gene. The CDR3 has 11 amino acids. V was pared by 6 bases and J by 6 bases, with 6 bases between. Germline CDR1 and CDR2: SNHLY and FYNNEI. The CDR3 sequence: CASSVINEQFF. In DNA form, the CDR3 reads TGTGCCAGCAGCGTTATCAATGAGCAGTTCTTC.

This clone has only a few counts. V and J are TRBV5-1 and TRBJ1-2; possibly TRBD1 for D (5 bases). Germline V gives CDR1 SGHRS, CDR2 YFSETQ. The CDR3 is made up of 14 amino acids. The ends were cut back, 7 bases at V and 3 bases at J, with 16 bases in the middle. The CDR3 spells CASGQASGDYGYTF. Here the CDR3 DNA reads TGCGCCAGCGGCCAGGCGTCGGGGGACTATGGCTACACCTTC.